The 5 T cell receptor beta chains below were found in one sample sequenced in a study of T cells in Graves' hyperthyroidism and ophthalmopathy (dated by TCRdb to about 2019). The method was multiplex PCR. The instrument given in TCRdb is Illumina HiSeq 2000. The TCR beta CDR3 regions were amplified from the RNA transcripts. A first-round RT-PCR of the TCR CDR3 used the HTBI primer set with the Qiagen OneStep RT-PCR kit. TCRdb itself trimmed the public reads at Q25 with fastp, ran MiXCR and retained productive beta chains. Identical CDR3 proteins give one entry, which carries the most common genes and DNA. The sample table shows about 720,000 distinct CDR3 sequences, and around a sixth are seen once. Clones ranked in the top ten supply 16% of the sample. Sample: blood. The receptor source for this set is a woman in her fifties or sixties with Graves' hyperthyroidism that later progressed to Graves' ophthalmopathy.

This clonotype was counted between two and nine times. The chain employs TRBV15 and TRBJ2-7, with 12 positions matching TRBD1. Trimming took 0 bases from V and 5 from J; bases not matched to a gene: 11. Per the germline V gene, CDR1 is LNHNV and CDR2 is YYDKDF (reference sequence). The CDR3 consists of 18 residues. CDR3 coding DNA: TGTGCCACCAGCAGAGATTGGGGACAGGGGGCGTTTTCGGACGAGCAGTACTTC. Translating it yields CATSRDWGQGAFSDEQYF.

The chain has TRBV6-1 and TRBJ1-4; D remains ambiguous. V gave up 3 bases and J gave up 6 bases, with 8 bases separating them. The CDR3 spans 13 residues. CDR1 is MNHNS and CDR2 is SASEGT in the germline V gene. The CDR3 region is CASSEGNDEKLFF. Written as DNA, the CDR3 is TGTGCCAGCAGTGAGGGTAACGATGAAAAACTGTTTTTT.

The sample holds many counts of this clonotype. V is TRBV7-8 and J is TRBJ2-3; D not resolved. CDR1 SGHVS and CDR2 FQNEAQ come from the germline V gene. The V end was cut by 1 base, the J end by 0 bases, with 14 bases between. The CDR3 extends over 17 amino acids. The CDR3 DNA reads TGTGCCAGCAGCTTAGACAGTCGGATCTTTAGCACAGATACGCAGTATTTT. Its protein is CASSLDSRIFSTDTQYF.

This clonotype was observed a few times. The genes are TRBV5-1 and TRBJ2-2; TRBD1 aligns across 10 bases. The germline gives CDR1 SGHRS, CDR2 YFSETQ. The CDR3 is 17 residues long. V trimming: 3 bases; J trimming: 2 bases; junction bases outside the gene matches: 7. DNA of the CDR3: TGCGCCAGCAGCTCCACCGGGACAGGGGTCAACACCGGGGAGCTGTTTTTT. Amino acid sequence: CASSSTGTGVNTGELFF.

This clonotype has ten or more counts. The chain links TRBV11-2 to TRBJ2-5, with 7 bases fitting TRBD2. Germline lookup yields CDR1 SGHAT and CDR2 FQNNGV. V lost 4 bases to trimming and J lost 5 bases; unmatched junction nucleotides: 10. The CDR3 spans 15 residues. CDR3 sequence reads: CASSSGTTDWETQYF. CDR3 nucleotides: TGTGCCAGCAGCTCCGGGACTACGGATTGGGAGACCCAGTACTTC.